These T cell receptor beta chains were read from a single sample in a study of T-cell reconstitution after alpha-beta-depleted transplantation in children. Each CDR3 protein gets one entry after TCRdb re-called the PCR reads with MiXCR. The data hold approximately 220,000 distinct CDR3 sequences, with approximately 17% observed a single time. The sequencing used PBMCs, mostly from graft donor cells, collected 360 days after TCRalphabeta/CD19-depleted stem cell transplant. These TCRs come from a male patient aged 2-15 years who had a stem cell transplant for acute lymphoblastic leukemia, so the T cells may come from the graft donor. Both conserved end residues are part of each CDR3. The order of the fields is V gene, J gene, D gene, clone size, CDR3 DNA, CDR3 protein. A D gene is named only where the DNA matches it firmly. The size entry is marked missing in some rows and otherwise reads once, few, many or a size class.

>TRBV12-3/TRBV12-4|TRBJ1-1|-|-
TGTGCCAGCAGTTTCGTGAACACTGAAGCTTTCTTT
CASSFVNTEAFF
>TRBV24-1|TRBJ2-2|TRBD1|-
TGTGCCACCAGTGATTTGCCCTCAGGACAGGGCGACGGGGAGCTGTTTTTT
CATSDLPSGQGDGELFF
>TRBV12-3/TRBV12-4|TRBJ1-2|-|few
TGTGCCAGCAGAACGAGTGGGGGGGACACCTACACCTTC
CASRTSGGDTYTF
>TRBV5-1|TRBJ2-2|-|-
TGCGCCAGCAGCTTGTTTCGACTCATCACCGGGGAGCTGTTTTTT
CASSLFRLITGELFF
>TRBV20-1|TRBJ1-3|TRBD1|few
TGCAGTGCTAGAGATCTAACAGGGGGCACTGGAAACACCATATATTTT
CSARDLTGGTGNTIYF
>TRBV12-3/TRBV12-4|TRBJ2-2|-|-
TGTGCCAGCAGTTTCCTAAGCCCGGGACTTAACACCGGGGAGCTGTTTTTT
CASSFLSPGLNTGELFF
>TRBV20-1|TRBJ1-4|TRBD1|few
TGCAGTGCGCCGGGACAGTTTGCAACTAATGAAAAACTGTTTTTT
CSAPGQFATNEKLFF
>TRBV6-5|TRBJ1-1|TRBD1|few
TGTGCCAGCAGTTACACCGAGACAGGGACTGAAGCTTTCTTT
CASSYTETGTEAFF
>TRBV12-3/TRBV12-4|TRBJ2-3|TRBD2|few
TGTGCCAGCAGTTTAAGGTTTAGCGGGGGCCAAGGGGTGCAGTATTTT
CASSLRFSGGQGVQYF
>TRBV3-1|TRBJ2-2|-|many
TGTGCCAGCAGCCAAGTAAGGACCGGGGAGCTGTTTTTT
CASSQVRTGELFF
>TRBV12-3/TRBV12-4|TRBJ1-1|-|-
TGTGCCAGCAGACATTACAGGGTGCGGGGGGAGAGGGCTGAAGCTTTCTTT
CASRHYRVRGERAEAFF
>TRBV12-3/TRBV12-4|TRBJ2-5|-|-
TGTGCCAGCAGTTCTACAGGGAGAGGGACCCAGTACTTC
CASSSTGRGTQYF
>TRBV11-3|TRBJ1-6|-|once
TGTGCCAGCAGCTTAGGGGGTGAATCACCCCTCCACTTT
CASSLGGESPLHF
>TRBV7-2|TRBJ1-3|-|-
TGTGCCAGCAGCCCCCGACAGAGGTCGACTGGAAACACCATATATTTT
CASSPRQRSTGNTIYF
>TRBV5-1|TRBJ2-5|TRBD2|few
TGCGCCAGCAGCCCCCGACTAGCGGGGGGGCGTGAGACCCAGTACTTC
CASSPRLAGGRETQYF
>TRBV29-1|TRBJ1-2|-|few
TGCAGCGTTGTTCGGGGTTACACCTTC
CSVVRGYTF
>TRBV28|TRBJ1-5|TRBD1|few
TGTGCCAGCAGTCCAGGGACAGTTAGCAATCAGCCCCAGCATTTT
CASSPGTVSNQPQHF
>TRBV20-1|TRBJ2-5|-|-
TGCAGTGCTAGAGATACAGCCCGAGGGGCCCAGTACTTC
CSARDTARGAQYF
>TRBV5-6|TRBJ1-1|-|many
TGTGCCAGCAGCTTAGGAAAGAACACTGAAGCTTTCTTT
CASSLGKNTEAFF
>TRBV29-1|TRBJ1-2|-|-
TGCAGCGTTGAAGGGGGGGCGATGAGATATGGCTACACCTTC
CSVEGGAMRYGYTF
>TRBV28|TRBJ1-5|-|-
TGTGCCAGCAGCCCCGGGACCTCCCGTATTCAGCCCCAGCATTTT
CASSPGTSRIQPQHF
>TRBV9|TRBJ2-7|-|-
TGTGCCAGCAGCGTAGTTACGGGCTCCGAGCAGTACTTC
CASSVVTGSEQYF
>TRBV29-1|TRBJ1-1|TRBD1|-
TGCAGCGTTGTACAGGGGTCTGAAGCTTTCTTT
CSVVQGSEAFF
>TRBV9|TRBJ1-5|-|few
TGTGCCAGCAGCGTCGGTGGGGGTGACAATCAGCCCCAGCATTTT
CASSVGGGDNQPQHF
>TRBV20-1|TRBJ2-1|TRBD1|few
TGCAGTGCTCGCCGGGACAGGATAGGTCCCTACAATGAGCAGTTCTTC
CSARRDRIGPYNEQFF
>TRBV10-3|TRBJ1-2|-|-
TGTGCCATCAGTGAGTCTACAGCCTATGGCTACACCTTC
CAISESTAYGYTF
>TRBV30|TRBJ2-1|TRBD2|-
TGTGCCTGGGGGGAGGGAGGCGATGAGCAGTTCTTC
CAWGEGGDEQFF
>TRBV7-9|TRBJ2-3|TRBD2|-
TGTGCCAGCAGCAGGACTAGCGGGGGGTTCACAGATACGCAGTATTTT
CASSRTSGGFTDTQYF
>TRBV9|TRBJ2-1|-|-
TGTGCCAGCAGCGTAGTTGGTCGGTCTAGCGAAAACAATGAGCAGTTCTTC
CASSVVGRSSENNEQFF
>TRBV5-1|TRBJ2-7|TRBD1|-
TGCGCCAGCAGCACCGACAGGGGCGAGCAGTACTTC
CASSTDRGEQYF
>TRBV11-2|TRBJ2-3|-|few
TGTGCCAGCAGCTCCGTCGAGAGAGGGAGCACAGATACGCAGTATTTT
CASSSVERGSTDTQYF
>TRBV7-2|TRBJ2-5|TRBD2|few
TGTGCCAGCAGCCTCCAGCGGGGGGGACAAGAGACCCAGTACTTC
CASSLQRGGQETQYF
>TRBV3-1|TRBJ1-1|-|-
TGTGCCAGCAGCTCAGGTAGGGGCGGGGCAGTCGAAGCTTTCTTT
CASSSGRGGAVEAFF
>TRBV10-3|TRBJ1-4|TRBD1|-
TGTGCCATCAGCAGCGGGACAGGGTTGGTTGAAAAACTGTTTTTT
CAISSGTGLVEKLFF
>TRBV6-5|TRBJ2-1|TRBD2|few
TGTGCCAGCAGTTACGCGGGACTAGTTAATGAGCAGTTCTTC
CASSYAGLVNEQFF
>TRBV28|TRBJ2-4|-|-
TGTGCCAGCAGTTTTGGTTTTGGCGGGGCCAAAAACATTCAGTACTTC
CASSFGFGGAKNIQYF
>TRBV29-1|TRBJ1-1|-|few
TGCAGCGTTGGTAGAGGGAACACTGAAGCTTTCTTT
CSVGRGNTEAFF
>TRBV4-2|TRBJ2-5|TRBD2|-
TGTGCCAGCAGCCAAGGAAAACTAGCGGGAGCCCTCCAAGAGACCCAGTACTTC
CASSQGKLAGALQETQYF
>TRBV7-8|TRBJ2-3|-|few
TGTGCCAGCAGCTTCCGGCGCCCAGGGCGCACAGATACGCAGTATTTT
CASSFRRPGRTDTQYF
>TRBV20-1|TRBJ2-3|-|-
TGCAGTGTTCAAACAGATACGCAGTATTTT
CSVQTDTQYF
>TRBV12-3/TRBV12-4|TRBJ1-1|-|many
TGTGCCAGCAGCCCCAGCGACACTGAAGCTTTCTTT
CASSPSDTEAFF
>TRBV18|TRBJ2-4|TRBD1|-
TGTGCCAGCTCACCCTTATCCGGACAGGGGAAAAACATTCAGTACTTC
CASSPLSGQGKNIQYF
>TRBV5-1|TRBJ2-2|-|-
TGCGCCAGCAGCTCCGGGACTCCGAACACCGGGGAGCTGTTTTTT
CASSSGTPNTGELFF
>TRBV11-2|TRBJ2-7|-|few
TGTGCCAGCAGCTTAGATCTGGGAGATGGGGCCCCCGAGCAGTACTTC
CASSLDLGDGAPEQYF
>TRBV20-1|TRBJ2-7|-|few
TGCAGTGCTAGGGCACTAGGGGGTTCCTACGAGCAGTACTTC
CSARALGGSYEQYF
>TRBV6-5|TRBJ2-1|TRBD1|-
TGTGCCAGCAGTTACACTCAGGGGGCTTGGAATGAGCAGTTCTTC
CASSYTQGAWNEQFF
>TRBV4-2|TRBJ1-1|-|few
TGTGCCAGCAGCCGAGACAGGCTGCCGAACACTGAAGCTTTCTTT
CASSRDRLPNTEAFF
>TRBV6-5|TRBJ1-3|-|few
TGTGCCAGCAGTTACGGGACCTCTGGAAACACCATATATTTT
CASSYGTSGNTIYF
>TRBV10-3|TRBJ2-7|-|-
TGTGCCATCCGGGAGTCTGTAGTCTACGAGCAGTACTTC
CAIRESVVYEQYF
>TRBV29-1|TRBJ2-1|TRBD1|few
TGCAGCGCCGGCCTGATTGGGACAGCCGTTTCCTACAATGAGCAGTTCTTC
CSAGLIGTAVSYNEQFF
>TRBV7-2|TRBJ2-4|TRBD1|-
TGTGCCAGCAGCGCGTACACCGGGACAGACGTAAACATTCAGTACTTC
CASSAYTGTDVNIQYF
>TRBV11-1|TRBJ2-2|TRBD2|few
TGTGCCAGCAGCACCGGGACTAGCGTTTCCGGGGAGCTGTTTTTT
CASSTGTSVSGELFF
>TRBV12-3/TRBV12-4|TRBJ2-7|TRBD1|few
TGTGCCAGCAGTCTACAGGGGTCCTCCTACGAGCAGTACTTC
CASSLQGSSYEQYF
>TRBV12-3/TRBV12-4|TRBJ1-1|-|-
TGTGCCAGCAGGCGGACTGTGAACACTGAAGCTTTCTTT
CASRRTVNTEAFF
>TRBV3-1|TRBJ2-3|TRBD2|few
TGTGCCAGCAGCCCCTGGACTAGCGGGACAGATACGCAGTATTTT
CASSPWTSGTDTQYF
>TRBV6-2/TRBV6-3|TRBJ2-5|TRBD1|many
TGTGCCAGCAGTCAGGACAGGGAGACCCAGTACTTC
CASSQDRETQYF
>TRBV28|TRBJ2-1|TRBD2|few
TGTGCCAGCAGTCCAAACCCCGGACTAGCGGGAGGAAATGAGCAGTTCTTC
CASSPNPGLAGGNEQFF
>TRBV7-9|TRBJ2-3|-|-
TGTGCCAGCAGCCCACCGACAGGTTCAGATACGCAGTATTTT
CASSPPTGSDTQYF
>TRBV15|TRBJ1-2|-|-
TGTGCCACCAGCAGAGACAGAAACAATGGCTACACCTTC
CATSRDRNNGYTF